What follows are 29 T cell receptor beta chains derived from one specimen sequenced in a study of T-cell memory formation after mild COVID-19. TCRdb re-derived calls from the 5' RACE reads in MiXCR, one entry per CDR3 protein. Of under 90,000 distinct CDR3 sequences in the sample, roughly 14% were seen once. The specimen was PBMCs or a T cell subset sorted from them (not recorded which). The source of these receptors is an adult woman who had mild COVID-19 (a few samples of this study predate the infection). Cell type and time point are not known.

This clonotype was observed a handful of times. CDR3 sequence (DNA): TGTGCCAGCAGCCTTATTGGGACTAGCGGGAGGGCCAGGGATGAGCAGTTCTTC. Translating gives CASSLIGTSGRARDEQFF. J is TRBJ2-1 and V is TRBV7-2, with 16 bases fitting TRBD2. CDR1 is SGHTA and CDR2 is FQGNSA in the germline V gene. V trimming: 5 bases; J trimming: 8 bases; junction bases outside the gene matches: 12. This CDR3 spans 18 amino acids.

The CDR3 protein is CSVEGTGLDYEQYF. In nucleotides, the CDR3 is TGCAGCGTTGAAGGCACAGGGCTAGACTACGAGCAGTACTTC. This chain joins TRBV29-1 and TRBJ2-7; the D gene is possibly TRBD1 (6 bases). V was pared by 1 base and J by 3 bases, with 13 bases between. The germline V gene has CDR1 SQVTM and CDR2 ANQGSEA. This CDR3 contains 14 residues.

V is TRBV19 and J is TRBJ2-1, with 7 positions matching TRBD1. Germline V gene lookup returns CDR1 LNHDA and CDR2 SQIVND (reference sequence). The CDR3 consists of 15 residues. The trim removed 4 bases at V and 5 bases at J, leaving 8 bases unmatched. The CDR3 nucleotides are TGTGCCAGTAGTACCGGGACAGCTCACCACAATGAGCAGTTCTTC. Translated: CASSTGTAHHNEQFF.

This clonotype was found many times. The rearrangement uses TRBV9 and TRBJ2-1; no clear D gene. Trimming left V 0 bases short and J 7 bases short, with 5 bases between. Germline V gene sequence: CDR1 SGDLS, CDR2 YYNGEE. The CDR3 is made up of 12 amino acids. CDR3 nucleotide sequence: TGTGCCAGCAGCGTAGCTGGGAATGAGCAGTTCTTC. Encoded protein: CASSVAGNEQFF.

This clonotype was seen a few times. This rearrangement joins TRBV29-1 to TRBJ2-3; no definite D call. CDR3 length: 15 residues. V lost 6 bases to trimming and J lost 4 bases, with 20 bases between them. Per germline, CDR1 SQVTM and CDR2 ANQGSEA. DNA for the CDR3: TGCAGCGTCGAGTTCCCGTACGGTGGTCCAGATACGCAGTATTTT. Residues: CSVEFPYGGPDTQYF.

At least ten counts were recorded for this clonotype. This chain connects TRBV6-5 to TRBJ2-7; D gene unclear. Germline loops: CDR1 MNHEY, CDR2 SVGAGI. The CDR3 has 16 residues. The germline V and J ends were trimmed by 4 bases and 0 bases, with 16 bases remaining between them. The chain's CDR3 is CASSSSPQGRSYEQYF. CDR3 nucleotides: TGTGCCAGCAGTTCCTCCCCCCAAGGACGCTCCTACGAGCAGTACTTC.

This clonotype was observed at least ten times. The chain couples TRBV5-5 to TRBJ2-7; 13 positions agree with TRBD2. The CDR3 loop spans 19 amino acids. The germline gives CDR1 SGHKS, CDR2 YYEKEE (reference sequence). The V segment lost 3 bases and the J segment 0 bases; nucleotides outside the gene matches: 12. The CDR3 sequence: CASSSSPGLAGSSSYEQYF. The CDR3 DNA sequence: TGTGCCAGCAGCTCCAGCCCGGGACTAGCGGGGTCGAGCTCCTACGAGCAGTACTTC.

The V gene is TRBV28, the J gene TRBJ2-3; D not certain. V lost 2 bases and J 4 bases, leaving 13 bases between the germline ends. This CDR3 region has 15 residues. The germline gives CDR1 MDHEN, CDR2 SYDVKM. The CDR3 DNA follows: TGTGCCAGCAGTTTAGGCGTCCCCACGGCAGATACGCAGTATTTT. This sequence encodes CASSLGVPTADTQYF.

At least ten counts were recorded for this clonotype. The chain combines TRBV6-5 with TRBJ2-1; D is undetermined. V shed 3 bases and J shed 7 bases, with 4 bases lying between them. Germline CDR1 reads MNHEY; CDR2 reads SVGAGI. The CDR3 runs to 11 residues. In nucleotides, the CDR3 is TGTGCCAGCAGTTATGGAAATGAGCAGTTCTTC. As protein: CASSYGNEQFF.

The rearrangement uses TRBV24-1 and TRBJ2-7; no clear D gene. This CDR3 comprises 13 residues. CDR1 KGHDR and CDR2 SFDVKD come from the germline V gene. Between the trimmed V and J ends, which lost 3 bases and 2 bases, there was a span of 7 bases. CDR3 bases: TGTGCCACCAGTGATACGGACCCCTACGAGCAGTACTTC. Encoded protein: CATSDTDPYEQYF.

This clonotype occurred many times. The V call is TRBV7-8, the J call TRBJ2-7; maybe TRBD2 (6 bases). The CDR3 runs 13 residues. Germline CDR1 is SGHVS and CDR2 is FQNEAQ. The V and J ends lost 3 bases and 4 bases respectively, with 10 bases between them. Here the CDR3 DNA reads TGTGCCAGCAGCTTTAACCGGGGGTACGAGCAGTACTTC. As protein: CASSFNRGYEQYF.

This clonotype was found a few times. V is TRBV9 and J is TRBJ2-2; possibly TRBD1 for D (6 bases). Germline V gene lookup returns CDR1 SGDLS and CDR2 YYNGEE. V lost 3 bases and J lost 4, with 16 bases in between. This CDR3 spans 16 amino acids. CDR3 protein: CASSEEHRVGTGELFF. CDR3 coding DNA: TGTGCCAGCAGCGAGGAGCACAGGGTGGGCACCGGGGAGCTGTTTTTT.

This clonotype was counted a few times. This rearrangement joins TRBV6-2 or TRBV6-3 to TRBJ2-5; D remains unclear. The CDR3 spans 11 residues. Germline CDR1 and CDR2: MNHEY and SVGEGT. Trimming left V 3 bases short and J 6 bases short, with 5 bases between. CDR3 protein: CASSYDQTQYF. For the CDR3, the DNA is TGTGCCAGCAGTTATGACCAGACCCAGTACTTC.

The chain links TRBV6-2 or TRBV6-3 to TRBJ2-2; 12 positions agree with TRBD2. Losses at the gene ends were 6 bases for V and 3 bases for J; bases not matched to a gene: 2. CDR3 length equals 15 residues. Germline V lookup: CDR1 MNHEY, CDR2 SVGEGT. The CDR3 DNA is TGTGCCAGCAGACGACTAGCGGGAGACACCGGGGAGCTGTTTTTT. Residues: CASRRLAGDTGELFF.

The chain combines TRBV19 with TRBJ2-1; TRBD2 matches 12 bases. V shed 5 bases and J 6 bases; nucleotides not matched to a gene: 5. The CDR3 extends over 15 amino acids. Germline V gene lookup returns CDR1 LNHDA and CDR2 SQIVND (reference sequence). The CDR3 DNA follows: TGTGCCAGTAGTCATCTAGCGGGGGGGCCCAATGAGCAGTTCTTC. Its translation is CASSHLAGGPNEQFF.

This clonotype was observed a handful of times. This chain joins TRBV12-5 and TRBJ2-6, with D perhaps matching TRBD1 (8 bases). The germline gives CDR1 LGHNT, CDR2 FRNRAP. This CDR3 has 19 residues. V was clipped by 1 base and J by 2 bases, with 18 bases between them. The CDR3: CASGLATGEGTPGANVLTF. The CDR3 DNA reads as TGTGCTAGTGGTTTGGCGACAGGGGAGGGGACGCCTGGGGCCAACGTCCTGACTTTC.

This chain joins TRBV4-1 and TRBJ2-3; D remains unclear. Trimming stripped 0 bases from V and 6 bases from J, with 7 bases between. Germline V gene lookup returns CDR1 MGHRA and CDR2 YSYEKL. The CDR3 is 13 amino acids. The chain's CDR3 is CASSQDPLDTQYF. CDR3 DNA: TGCGCCAGCAGCCAAGATCCCTTGGATACGCAGTATTTT.

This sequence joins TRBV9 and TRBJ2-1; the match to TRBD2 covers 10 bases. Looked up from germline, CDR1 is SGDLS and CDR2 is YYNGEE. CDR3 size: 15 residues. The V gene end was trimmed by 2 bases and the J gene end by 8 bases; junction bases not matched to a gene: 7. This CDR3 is CASSVASGSGYEQFF. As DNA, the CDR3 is TGTGCCAGCAGCGTCGCTAGCGGGAGTGGCTATGAGCAGTTCTTC.

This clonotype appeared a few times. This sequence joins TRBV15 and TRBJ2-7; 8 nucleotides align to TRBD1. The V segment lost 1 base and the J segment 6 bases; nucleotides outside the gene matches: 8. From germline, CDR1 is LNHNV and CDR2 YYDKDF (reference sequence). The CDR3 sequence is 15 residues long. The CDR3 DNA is TGTGCCACCAGCAGAGGTTGGACAGGGACGGGCGAGCAGTACTTC. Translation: CATSRGWTGTGEQYF.

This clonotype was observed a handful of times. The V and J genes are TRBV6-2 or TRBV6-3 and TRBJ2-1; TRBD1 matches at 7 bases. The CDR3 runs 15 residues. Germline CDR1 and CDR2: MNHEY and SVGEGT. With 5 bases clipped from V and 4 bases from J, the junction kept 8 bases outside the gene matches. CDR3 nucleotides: TGTGCCAGCAGTAACCCGGGACAGAGGTACAATGAGCAGTTCTTC. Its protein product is CASSNPGQRYNEQFF.

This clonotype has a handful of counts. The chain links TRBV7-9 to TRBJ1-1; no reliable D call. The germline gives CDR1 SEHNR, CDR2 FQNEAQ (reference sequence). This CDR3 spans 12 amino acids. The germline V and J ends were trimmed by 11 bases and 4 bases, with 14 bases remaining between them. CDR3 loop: CASRGRSTEAFF. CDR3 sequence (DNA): TGTGCCTCTCGGGGTAGGAGCACTGAAGCTTTCTTT.

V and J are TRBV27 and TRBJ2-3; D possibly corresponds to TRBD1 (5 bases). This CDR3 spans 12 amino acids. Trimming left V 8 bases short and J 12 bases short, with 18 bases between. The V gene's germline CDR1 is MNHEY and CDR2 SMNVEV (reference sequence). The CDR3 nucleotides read TGTGCCAGCGGTCCAGCAGGGCGGTCCCAGTATTTT. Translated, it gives CASGPAGRSQYF.

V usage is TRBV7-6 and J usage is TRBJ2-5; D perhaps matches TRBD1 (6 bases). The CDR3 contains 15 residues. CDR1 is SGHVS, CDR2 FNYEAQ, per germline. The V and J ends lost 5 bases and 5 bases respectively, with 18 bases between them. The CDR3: CASSLEQGPIETQYF. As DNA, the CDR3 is TGTGCCAGCAGCCTAGAACAGGGCCCAATTGAGACCCAGTACTTC.

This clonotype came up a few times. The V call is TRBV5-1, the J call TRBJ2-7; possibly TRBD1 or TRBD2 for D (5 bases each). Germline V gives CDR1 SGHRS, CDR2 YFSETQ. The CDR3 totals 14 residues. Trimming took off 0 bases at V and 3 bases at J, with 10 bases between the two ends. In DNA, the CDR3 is TGCGCCAGCAGCTTGGAGGTTGGGGGCTACGAGCAGTACTTC. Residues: CASSLEVGGYEQYF.

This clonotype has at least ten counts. CDR3 protein: CATSPTDSYEQYF. In nucleotides, the CDR3 is TGTGCCACCTCTCCGACTGACTCCTACGAGCAGTACTTC. J is TRBJ2-7 and V is TRBV27; D is unresolved. The CDR3 covers 13 residues. The V gene's germline CDR1 is MNHEY and CDR2 SMNVEV (reference sequence). Trimming removed 10 bases from V and 0 bases from J, with 13 bases in between.

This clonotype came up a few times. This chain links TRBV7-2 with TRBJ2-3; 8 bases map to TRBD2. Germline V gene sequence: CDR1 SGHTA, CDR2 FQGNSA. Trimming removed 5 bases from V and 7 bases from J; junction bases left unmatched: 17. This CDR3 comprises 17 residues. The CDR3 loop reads CASSPPLWAAGGNTQYF. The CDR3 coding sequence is TGTGCCAGCAGCCCCCCTCTTTGGGCGGCGGGAGGAAATACGCAGTATTTT.

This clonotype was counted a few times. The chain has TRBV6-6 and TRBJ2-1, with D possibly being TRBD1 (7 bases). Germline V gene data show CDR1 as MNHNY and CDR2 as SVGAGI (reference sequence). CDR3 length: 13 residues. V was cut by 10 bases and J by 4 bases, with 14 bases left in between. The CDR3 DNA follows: TGTGCCACCTCGACAGGGAGGTACAATGAGCAGTTCTTC. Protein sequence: CATSTGRYNEQFF.

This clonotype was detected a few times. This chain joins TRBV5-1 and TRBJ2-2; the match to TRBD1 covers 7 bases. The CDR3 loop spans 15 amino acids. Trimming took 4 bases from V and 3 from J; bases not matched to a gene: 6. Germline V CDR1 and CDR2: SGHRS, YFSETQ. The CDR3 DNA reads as TGCGCCAGCAGCCTCGTCGACAGGGACACCGGGGAGCTGTTTTTT. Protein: CASSLVDRDTGELFF.

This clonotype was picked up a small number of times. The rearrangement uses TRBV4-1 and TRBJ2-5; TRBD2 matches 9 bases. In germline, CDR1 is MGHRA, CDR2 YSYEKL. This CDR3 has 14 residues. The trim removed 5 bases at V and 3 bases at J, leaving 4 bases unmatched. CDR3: CASSLAGGKETQYF. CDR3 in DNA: TGCGCCAGCAGCTTGGCGGGGGGGAAAGAGACCCAGTACTTC.